This note documents a single TCR beta chain sequence. Combining a sample-barcoded 5' primer with a J-beta primer mix, a second PCR ran for roughly 7 to 12 cycles. TCRdb re-analysed the 5' RACE reads in MiXCR, keeping a single row per CDR3 protein. The sample records just under 750,000 distinct CDR3 sequences, about 20% being singletons. This record belongs to a study of blood T cells in healthy people across ages. V was pared by 2 bases and J by 7 bases, with 14 bases between. The length of the CDR3 is 13 residues. CDR1 is GTSNPN, CDR2 SVGIG, per germline (reference sequence). The specimen was blood. This receptor was identified in an older man in good health. The J gene is TRBJ2-5, the V gene TRBV30; D is possibly TRBD1 (5 bases). CDR3 coding DNA: TGTGCCTGGAGTACAGGCCTCCCAGGGACCCAGTACTTC. Its translation is CAWSTGLPGTQYF.